Below, one TCR beta chain is given with its context. Its specific antigen is unknown. Base qualities are not provided; no much larger clone lies one nucleotide away. The sample originates from a study of blood T cells in healthy people across ages (dated by TCRdb to about 2015). At the level of the whole study: In model experiments, template switching captured about one uniquely barcoded TCR beta cDNA molecule for every two T cells. Using deep sequencing normalized with unique cDNA molecular identifiers, the study measured how TCR beta repertoire diversity changes with age. Four age groups were formed from the donors: young (average 16 years), middle-aged (just under 40), aged (about 68) and long-lived (roughly 88). To avoid experimental bias, donors of different ages were randomly spread across the sequencing lanes. The study analyzed two additional independent replicas of 1 million unique cDNA reads from the same blood draw for two donors, one aged 18 to 30 and one aged 80 or older. Here is what the overall study found, with its caveats: There was a strong correlation between observed TCR beta diversity and the percentage of naive T cells measured by flow cytometry. Bulk unsorted PBMC profiling prevented conclusive comparison of naive and antigen-experienced compartments. The long-lived group showed more naive CD4+ T cells, fewer expanded clones and increased TCR diversity than the aged group, suggesting age selection. Estimates of total diversity from one million sequenced T cells were regarded as lower bounds and underestimates. Observed TCR beta diversity per million T cells fell roughly linearly with age, and a significant reduction was already apparent by age roughly 40. Because the CMV infection status of the donors was unknown, age-related changes in expanded clonotypes may potentially have been confounded.

Systemically healthy Caucasian individuals from Russia, around 38 in total and aged about 6 to 90 years, were included as donors. Around 9.7 milliliters of peripheral blood were collected from each donor into EDTA-treated Vacutainer tubes. Ficoll-Paque density-gradient centrifugation was used to isolate PBMCs, with at least 6.5 million per sample. Trizol reagent was used to extract total RNA from the PBMCs, yielding at least 5 micrograms per sample. For every donor, flow cytometry on a PBMC aliquot measured the percentage of naive CD45RAhigh/CD27high T cells. Its CDR3 holds 16 amino acids, cysteine through phenylalanine. The kept DNA is CDR3 alone, 48 bases in frame from the first base. Via the germline V gene, CDR1 is ENHRY and CDR2 SYGVKD. The method behind the library was 5' RACE. The sequencer was an Illumina HiSeq 2500. A second PCR of roughly 7 to 11 cycles was performed with a sample-barcoded 5' primer and a J-beta primer mix. A template-switch 5' adaptor carrying 12 random nucleotides introduced a unique molecular identifier onto each TCR beta cDNA molecule. At least 2.5 million CDR3-containing paired-end reads were obtained from each sample. The Mint cDNA synthesis kit, primed by a TRBC-specific oligonucleotide, was used to synthesize first-strand cDNA from all RNA. Following uracil-DNA glycosylase treatment, all cDNA underwent a first 18-cycle PCR with the universal primers M1SS and BC2_uni_R. The published analysis was carried out like this. For normalization, 1 million high-quality reads were randomly selected from each sample, with every read carrying a distinct molecular identifier. Reads with shared molecular identifiers were discarded instead of being binned into consensus sequences. CDR3 identification, clonotype clustering and error correction used MiTCR with a Q25 quality threshold and the strictest error-elimination algorithm. A nonparametric unseen species model using Euler transformation provided a lower-bound estimate of total TCR beta diversity. TCRdb reanalyzed the raw reads on its own, using fastp at Q25 for trimming and MiXCR for clone calling, and kept in-frame beta chains. Rows merge per CDR3 protein into single entries with the most common DNA and genes. TCRdb, not the authors, supplied the V and J calls. This sample holds approximately 1,000,000 distinct CDR3 sequences; under 40% were observed only once. The ten most abundant clones make up around 13% of the sample.

The sequence links TRBV10-3 to TRBJ2-1; the D call is possibly TRBD1 or TRBD2, each sharing 5 bases. The assigned J gene may be wrong: the sequence end matches TRBJ2-7 better. This clonotype originated in a man younger than 30 in good health. The sample consisted of blood. The DNA sequence is TGTGCCATCAGTGGACGGGACCAGAGCTCCTACAATGAGCAGTACTTC. Translated, this gives CAISGRDQSSYNEQYF.